One and the same sample provided the 18 T cell receptor beta chains below, sequenced in a study of blood T cell repertoires in COVID-19. Measured with immunoSEQ multiplex PCR; TCRdb has only the in-frame clones, and not every one. This sample has 180,000 or so clones, with about 85% found just once. The material sequenced was peripheral blood. These receptors were obtained from a woman of 80 years or more with acute or convalescent COVID-19.

Worth noting for this clone: The sample holds other DNA sequences that translate to the same CDR3. This chain connects TRBV7-2 to TRBJ2-7, with D unclear. The V gene lost 5 bases and the J gene lost 0 bases, with 5 bases spanning the gap. CDR3 length: 12 residues. Germline loops: CDR1 SGHTA, CDR2 FQGNSA. This chain's CDR3 is CASSPLSYEQYF. For the CDR3, the DNA is TGTGCCAGCAGCCCCCTCTCCTACGAGCAGTACTTC.

V and J are TRBV5-6 and TRBJ1-2; 7 bases align to TRBD1. V lost 2 bases and J lost 1; bases outside the gene matches: 5. The CDR3 contains 15 residues. Germline V gene data show CDR1 as SGHDT and CDR2 as YYEEEE. The CDR3 DNA follows: TGTGCCAGCAGCTTCCGGGACAGCCATAACTATGGCTACACCTTC. Translating it yields CASSFRDSHNYGYTF.

The chain has TRBV12-3 or TRBV12-4 and TRBJ1-1; the match to TRBD1 covers 7 bases. This CDR3 region has 13 residues. Trimming cost V 3 bases and J 5 bases; bases outside gene matches: 3. The CDR3 spells CASSFAGGTEAFF. CDR3 DNA sequence: TGTGCCAGCAGTTTCGCAGGGGGTACTGAAGCTTTCTTT.

The rearrangement links TRBV7-9 to TRBJ1-1; no reliable D call. V lost 0 bases and J 10 bases, leaving 12 bases between the germline ends. Germline lookup yields CDR1 SEHNR and CDR2 FQNEAQ (reference sequence). This CDR3 comprises 13 residues. CDR3: CASSLATVKVAFF. The CDR3 DNA sequence: TGTGCCAGCAGCTTAGCCACGGTGAAAGTAGCTTTCTTT.

Written as DNA, the CDR3 is TGTGCCAGCAGCAGGGACATGAACACTGAAGCTTTCTTT. Amino acids: CASSRDMNTEAFF. The genes are TRBV2 and TRBJ1-1; TRBD1 is a possible D gene (6 bases). V lost 6 bases, J lost 0 bases, and 8 bases lay in between. CDR3 length equals 13 residues. Germline-derived CDR1 and CDR2 are SNHLY and FYNNEI. Filled out from reference TRBV2 and TRBJ1-1, the complete variable domain reads EPEVTQTPSHQVTQMGQEVILRCVPISNHLYFYWYRQILGQKVEFLVSFYNNEISEKSEIFDDQFSVERPDGSNFTLKIRSTKLEDSAMYFCASSRDMNTEAFFGQGTRLTVV.

The V gene is TRBV5-1, the J gene TRBJ2-1; the D is unclear. The CDR3 contains 14 residues. Trimming took 0 bases from V and 2 from J, leaving 6 bases between them. CDR1 and CDR2 (germline): SGHRS, YFSETQ. The CDR3 sequence: CASSLEAAYNEQFF. CDR3 coding DNA: TGCGCCAGCAGCTTGGAAGCTGCCTACAATGAGCAGTTCTTC.

This chain links TRBV5-1 with TRBJ2-1; D is possibly TRBD1 (5 bases). Germline V CDR1 and CDR2: SGHRS, YFSETQ. This CDR3 comprises 14 residues. Between the trimmed V and J ends, which lost 0 bases and 6 bases, there was a span of 10 bases. The CDR3 region has the DNA TGCGCCAGCAGCTTGGCCCCAGGGCCCAATGAGCAGTTCTTC. As protein: CASSLAPGPNEQFF. The whole variable domain, remainder taken from reference TRBV5-1 and TRBJ2-1, is KAGVTQTPRYLIKTRGQQVTLSCSPISGHRSVSWYQQTPGQGLQFLFEYFSETQRNKGNFPGRFSGRQFSNSRSEMNVSTLELGDSALYLCASSLAPGPNEQFFGPGTRLTVL.

This chain links TRBV7-2 with TRBJ2-2; D not resolved. V lost 8 bases and J lost 5, with 6 bases in between. From germline, CDR1 is SGHTA and CDR2 FQGNSA. This CDR3 has 11 residues. This CDR3 is CASARTGELFF. DNA of the CDR3: TGTGCCAGCGCGAGGACCGGGGAGCTGTTTTTT.

V is TRBV12-3 or TRBV12-4 and J is TRBJ1-6; D remains unclear. The CDR3 length is 12 residues. The germline V and J ends were trimmed by 6 bases and 3 bases, with 3 bases remaining between them. The CDR3 is CASSYYNSPLHF. CDR3 bases: TGTGCCAGCAGCTACTATAATTCACCCCTCCACTTT.

The chain uses TRBV2 and TRBJ2-2; 10 bases are a match to TRBD2. The CDR3 is 15 amino acids. The germline CDR1 and CDR2 sequences are SNHLY and FYNNEI. J lost 6 bases, V lost 7 bases, and 8 bases had no gene match. In nucleotides, the CDR3 is TGTGCCAGCATGGATCCTAGCGGGAGACCCGGGGAGCTGTTTTTT. As protein: CASMDPSGRPGELFF.

Only a few counts were recorded for this clone. The CDR3 loop reads CASRQGAPNYGYTF. The DNA for the CDR3 is TGTGCCAGTCGACAGGGGGCGCCGAACTATGGCTACACCTTC. The rearrangement joins TRBV19 to TRBJ1-2; TRBD1 aligns across 10 bases. The CDR3 extends over 14 amino acids. After removal of 8 bases from V and 2 bases from J, the junction contained 5 bases not matched to a gene. Germline loops: CDR1 LNHDA, CDR2 SQIVND (reference sequence).

This clone has more than one count but fewer than ten. The V call is TRBV7-2, the J call TRBJ1-1; D is unclear. V was cut by 1 base and J by 4 bases, with 10 bases left in between. The CDR3 runs to 14 residues. Germline assignment: CDR1 SGHTA and CDR2 FQGNSA. CDR3 DNA sequence: TGTGCCAGCAGCTTAGAGGCGGGGTTCACTGAAGCTTTCTTT. Translating gives CASSLEAGFTEAFF.

The chain carries TRBV7-9 and TRBJ1-6; 10 nucleotides match TRBD1. With 4 bases clipped from V and 10 bases from J, the junction kept 4 bases outside the gene matches. CDR3 length equals 14 residues. Germline CDR1 and CDR2: SEHNR and FQNEAQ (reference sequence). Written as DNA, the CDR3 is TGTGCCAGCAGCTCGGACAGGGGGGAATCACCCCTCCACTTT. This encodes CASSSDRGESPLHF.

The chain couples TRBV11-2 to TRBJ2-1, with a weak D call TRBD1 (6 bases). CDR1 is SGHAT, CDR2 FQNNGV, per germline. Trimming cost V 5 bases and J 8 bases, with 19 bases left between them. The CDR3 extends over 15 amino acids. This chain's CDR3 is CASSRDTPSQDEQFF. CDR3 DNA sequence: TGTGCCAGCAGCCGGGACACCCCGAGTCAGGATGAGCAGTTCTTC.

The chain carries TRBV10-3 and TRBJ2-2; TRBD2 might be the D (6 bases). This CDR3 has 13 amino acids. V shed 6 bases and J shed 3 bases, with 8 bases lying between them. The germline V gene has CDR1 ENHRY and CDR2 SYGVKD. The CDR3 nucleotides are TGTGCCATCAGAAGGGAGGACACCGGGGAGCTGTTTTTT. It encodes CAIRREDTGELFF.

This clone was seen many times. The chain couples TRBV19 to TRBJ1-2, with D maybe TRBD1 (6 bases). This CDR3 comprises 15 residues. The germline gives CDR1 LNHDA, CDR2 SQIVND (reference sequence). Trimming took off 6 bases at V and 8 bases at J, with 22 bases between the two ends. CDR3 protein: CASSDTGSRGRGYTF. The CDR3, as DNA: TGTGCCAGTAGCGATACAGGGTCCCGCGGGAGGGGCTACACCTTC.

The chain couples TRBV28 to TRBJ1-4, with TRBD1 matching over 9 bases. Germline CDR1 and CDR2: MDHEN and SYDVKM. The CDR3 length is 14 residues. The V segment lost 6 bases and the J segment 8 bases; nucleotides outside the gene matches: 7. The CDR3 DNA reads TGTGCCAGCAGCCGGGGACAGGGTCGGGAAAAACTGTTTTTT. Its translation is CASSRGQGREKLFF.

This rearrangement joins TRBV6-5 to TRBJ1-2; possible D gene TRBD1, 6 bases. The V gene lost 10 bases and the J gene lost 7 bases, with 16 bases spanning the gap. The germline V gene encodes CDR1 MNHEY and CDR2 SVGAGI. CDR3 length equals 12 residues. The CDR3 DNA reads as TGTGCCACCTATGGGGGGGCGGGTGGCTACACCTTC. Translated, it gives CATYGGAGGYTF.